The entry that follows covers one TCR beta chain sequence. In the authors' workflow: Cell counts per sample came from amplifying reference gene primers. Some clones are missing from TCRdb's copy, which holds only in-frame ones; the method was immunoSEQ multiplex PCR. Clonal size and the V and J genes are those of that table, whereas D and trimming came from the DNA. Of roughly 260,000 clones listed, 80% to 95% are singletons. The sample belongs to a study of blood T cell repertoires in COVID-19. Trimming stripped 2 bases from V and 5 bases from J, with 12 bases between. The CDR3 length is 14 residues. CDR1 is SGHTA and CDR2 is FQGNSA in the germline V gene.

The source is a person under 35 with COVID-19, enrolled during active disease. Source material: peripheral blood. This sequence joins TRBV7-2 and TRBJ1-2; tentatively, D is TRBD1 (6 bases). CDR3 residues: CASSLLGGGYGYTF. The CDR3 region has the DNA TGTGCCAGCAGCTTACTAGGGGGAGGGTATGGCTACACCTTC.